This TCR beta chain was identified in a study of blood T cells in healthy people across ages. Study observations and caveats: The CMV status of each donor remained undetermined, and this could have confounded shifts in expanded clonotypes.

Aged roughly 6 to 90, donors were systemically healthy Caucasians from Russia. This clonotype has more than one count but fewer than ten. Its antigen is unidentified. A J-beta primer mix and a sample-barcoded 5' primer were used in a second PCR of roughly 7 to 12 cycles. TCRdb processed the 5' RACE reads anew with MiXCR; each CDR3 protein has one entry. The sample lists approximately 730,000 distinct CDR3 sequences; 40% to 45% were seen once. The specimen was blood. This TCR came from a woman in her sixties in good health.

The CDR3 DNA reads as TGCAGTGCTAGATATGACTACGAGCAGTACTTC. This codes for CSARYDYEQYF. J is TRBJ2-7 and V is TRBV20-1, with unresolved D. The V end lost 2 bases, the J end lost 3 bases, and 5 bases lay between the germline ends. The CDR3 runs 11 residues. Looked up from germline, CDR1 is DFQATT and CDR2 is SNEGSKA (reference sequence).